The entry below describes one T cell receptor (beta chain). Its antigen is undetermined. The entry originates in a study of glioma-infiltrating T cells. Study-level findings and limits: A blood CDR3 motif signature was depleted in highly divergent patients.

V gave up 1 base and J gave up 5 bases; unmatched junction bases: 9. Germline V gives CDR1 LGHNA, CDR2 YNFKEQ. The CDR3 runs 16 residues. TCR alpha and beta CDR3 regions were amplified from RNA using iRepertoire nested multiplex PCR. One-step reverse transcription and amplification started from approximately 100-400 ng of tissue mRNA or PBMC total RNA. MiXCR, applied by TCRdb to the multiplex PCR reads, yields one record per CDR3 protein. The sample gives 300,000 to 400,000 distinct CDR3 sequences, approximately 42% of which show up once; about 11% is in the top ten. Sequencing was carried out using glioma tissue, nonneoplastic brain tissue, or PBMCs (not recorded which). This rearrangement joins TRBV4-2 to TRBJ2-7, with 9 bases identical to TRBD2. This clonotype originated in a human donor with low-grade glioma or glioblastoma, undergoing nonglioma brain surgery, or in good health (not recorded which). CDR3 bases: TGTGCCAGCAGCCAAGCTGAGCGGGAGGTAGGCGACGAGCAGTACTTC. Translation: CASSQAEREVGDEQYF.